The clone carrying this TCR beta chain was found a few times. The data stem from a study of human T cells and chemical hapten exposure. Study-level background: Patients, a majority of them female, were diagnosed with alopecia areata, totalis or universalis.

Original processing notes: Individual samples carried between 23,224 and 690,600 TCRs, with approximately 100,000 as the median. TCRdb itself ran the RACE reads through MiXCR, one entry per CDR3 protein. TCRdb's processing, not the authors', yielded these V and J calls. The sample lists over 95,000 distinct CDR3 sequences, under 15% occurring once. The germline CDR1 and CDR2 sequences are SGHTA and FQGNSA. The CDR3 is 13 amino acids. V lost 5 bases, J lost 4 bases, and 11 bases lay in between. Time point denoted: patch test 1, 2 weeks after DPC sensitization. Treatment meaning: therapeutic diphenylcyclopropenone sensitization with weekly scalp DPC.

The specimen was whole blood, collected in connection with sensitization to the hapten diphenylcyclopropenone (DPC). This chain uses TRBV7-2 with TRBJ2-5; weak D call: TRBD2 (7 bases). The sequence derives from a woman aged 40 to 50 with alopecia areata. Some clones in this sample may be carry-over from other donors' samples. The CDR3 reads CASSRGARETQYF. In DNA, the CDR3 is TGTGCCAGCAGCCGGGGGGCTAGAGAGACCCAGTACTTC.